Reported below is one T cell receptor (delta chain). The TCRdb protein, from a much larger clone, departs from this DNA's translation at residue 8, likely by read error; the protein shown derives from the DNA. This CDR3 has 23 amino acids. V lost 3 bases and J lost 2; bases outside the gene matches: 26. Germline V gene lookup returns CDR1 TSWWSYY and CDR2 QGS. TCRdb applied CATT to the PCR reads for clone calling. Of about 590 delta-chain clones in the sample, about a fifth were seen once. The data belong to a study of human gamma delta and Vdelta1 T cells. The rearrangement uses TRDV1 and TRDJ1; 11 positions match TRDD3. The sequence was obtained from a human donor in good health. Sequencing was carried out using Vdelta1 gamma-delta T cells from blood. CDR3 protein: CALGDAGNPTVGGYAVVTDKLIF. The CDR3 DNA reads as TGTGCTCTTGGGGACGCGGGTAATCCTACCGTTGGGGGATACGCCGTTGTGACCGATAAACTCATCTTT.